This note documents a single T cell receptor (beta chain) sequence. The antigen is not known. Trimming took 5 bases from V and 5 from J; bases not matched to a gene: 10. Germline V gene sequence: CDR1 SNHLY, CDR2 FYNNEI. CDR3 length equals 15 residues. Only in-frame clones appear in the TCRdb table, and some are missing; sequencing was by immunoSEQ multiplex PCR. The table includes about 140,000 clones, just over 90% detected once. The record originates from a study of T cell responses to AZD1222 COVID-19 vaccine. Study-wide points: No day 14 peak samples; only post-peak repertoires were characterized. Across spike, vaccine-associated CD4 TCRs were found, dominant at 160-218 and 743-854.

The sequencing here drew on peripheral blood, taken on day 0 of MenACWY control vaccination. The chain links TRBV2 to TRBJ2-5; 8 nucleotides line up with TRBD1. The sequence derives from an adult in good health. The CDR3 DNA is TGTGCCAGCAGTTCATCCCCAGGGGGCAAGGAGACCCAGTACTTC. Its protein is CASSSSPGGKETQYF.